The rows below give T cell receptor beta chains drawn from one sample of a study of T cell changes during pregnancy in multiple sclerosis. TCRdb's table, derived via immunoSEQ multiplex PCR, lists solely in-frame clones and lacks some. The top ten clones hold about 0.3% of a sample with some 70,000 clones, around 90% of them seen once. The sample consisted of CD4+ T cells from peripheral blood mononuclear cells, taken in the third trimester of pregnancy. The receptors shown here come from a female donor in good health, enrolled as a control in a pregnancy study. Each CDR3 is given with its conserved first and last residue. D genes are given only for firm matches. Clone size, where shown, is once, few, many, or a class for clones that have expanded.

V gene	CDR3 length	J gene	D gene	clone size	CDR3 protein	CDR3 DNA
TRBV30	11	TRBJ2-2	.	.	CAWRRDGELFF	TGTGCCTGGAGGAGGGACGGGGAGCTGTTTTTT
TRBV9	17	TRBJ1-3	.	.	CASSVGVLGATLNTIYF	TGTGCCAGCAGCGTAGGGGTCTTAGGGGCAACCCTAAACACCATATATTTT
TRBV11-3	13	TRBJ1-5	TRBD1	.	CASSRGQGEPQHF	TGTGCCAGCAGCAGGGGACAGGGGGAGCCCCAGCATTTT
TRBV7-9	18	TRBJ2-2	TRBD2	.	CASSFRLAGGRAPGELFF	TGTGCCAGCAGCTTTCGACTAGCGGGGGGCCGGGCCCCCGGGGAGCTGTTTTTT
TRBV5-1	18	TRBJ2-2	.	.	CASSLGLTAQLNTGELFF	TGCGCCAGCAGCTTGGGGTTGACAGCCCAACTTAACACCGGGGAGCTGTTTTTT
TRBV9	15	TRBJ2-2	TRBD2	.	CASRAGTSVAGELFF	TGTGCCAGCAGAGCCGGGACTAGCGTGGCCGGGGAGCTGTTTTTT
TRBV15	16	TRBJ2-1	TRBD2	.	CATSRDRLAVVYEQFF	TGTGCCACCAGCAGAGATAGGCTAGCGGTGGTCTATGAGCAGTTCTTC
TRBV7-9	15	TRBJ2-1	TRBD2	.	CASSLTGGLSNEQFF	TGTGCCAGCAGCTTAACGGGGGGGCTCAGTAATGAGCAGTTCTTC
TRBV5-1	15	TRBJ2-7	TRBD2	.	CASSFDIAGSYEQYF	TGCGCCAGCAGCTTCGACATAGCGGGGTCCTACGAGCAGTACTTC
TRBV18	14	TRBJ2-7	TRBD1	.	CASSPGTGTYEQYF	TGTGCCAGCTCACCTGGGACAGGGACTTACGAGCAGTACTTC
TRBV5-6	15	TRBJ1-2	.	once	CASSLAGQATYGYTF	TGTGCCAGCAGCTTGGCCGGCCAGGCGACCTATGGCTACACCTTC
TRBV18	13	TRBJ2-2	.	.	CASSPGAGGELFF	TGTGCCAGCTCACCAGGGGCCGGCGGGGAGCTGTTTTTT
TRBV5-1	13	TRBJ2-1	TRBD1	.	CASSLVQGNEQFF	TGCGCCAGCAGCTTGGTACAGGGGAATGAGCAGTTCTTC
TRBV6-5	16	TRBJ1-3	.	.	CASSYSGASSGNTIYF	TGTGCCAGCAGTTACTCTGGGGCCAGCTCTGGAAACACCATATATTTT
TRBV10-3	16	TRBJ2-7	.	.	CAISESGADSSYEQYF	TGTGCCATCAGTGAGTCGGGGGCAGACTCTTCCTACGAGCAGTACTTC
TRBV19	15	TRBJ1-2	.	.	CATADNSVGGLGYTF	TGTGCCACCGCTGACAACTCTGTGGGGGGATTGGGCTACACCTTC
TRBV5-6	14	TRBJ1-2	TRBD1	.	CASSFSQGDYGYTF	TGTGCCAGCAGCTTTTCCCAGGGGGACTATGGCTACACCTTC
TRBV11-2	19	TRBJ2-3	TRBD2	.	CASSSPGIEAGGGTDTQYF	TGTGCCAGCAGCTCCCCGGGTATAGAAGCGGGGGGGGGCACAGATACGCAGTATTTT
TRBV6-6	15	TRBJ1-2	.	once	CASSSQADRYYGYTF	TGTGCCAGCAGTTCCCAGGCTGACCGGTACTATGGCTACACCTTC
TRBV15	15	TRBJ1-4	TRBD1	.	CATSRGKGAVEKLFF	TGTGCCACCAGCAGAGGGAAGGGGGCGGTTGAAAAACTGTTTTTT
TRBV11-3	16	TRBJ2-6	.	.	CASSFGGSSGANVLTF	TGTGCCAGCAGCTTCGGGGGTAGCTCTGGGGCCAACGTCCTGACTTTC
TRBV30	12	TRBJ1-3	.	.	CAWGRVRNTIYF	TGTGCCTGGGGGAGGGTCCGGAACACCATATATTTT
TRBV19	15	TRBJ1-5	.	.	CASSISSQSNQPQHF	TGTGCCAGTAGTATCTCTTCACAAAGCAATCAGCCCCAGCATTTT
TRBV7-2	13	TRBJ1-1	.	.	CASTLRGVDEAFF	TGTGCCAGCACCCTACGGGGAGTGGATGAAGCTTTCTTT
TRBV30	13	TRBJ1-2	TRBD1	few	CAWSLDRGWGYTF	TGTGCCTGGAGTTTGGACAGGGGTTGGGGCTACACCTTC
TRBV29-1	13	TRBJ2-1	.	.	CSVEGGGLNEQFF	TGCAGCGTTGAAGGGGGGGGCCTCAATGAGCAGTTCTTC
TRBV29-1	12	TRBJ2-5	.	.	CSVGLSGETQYF	TGCAGCGTAGGACTATCCGGAGAGACCCAGTACTTC